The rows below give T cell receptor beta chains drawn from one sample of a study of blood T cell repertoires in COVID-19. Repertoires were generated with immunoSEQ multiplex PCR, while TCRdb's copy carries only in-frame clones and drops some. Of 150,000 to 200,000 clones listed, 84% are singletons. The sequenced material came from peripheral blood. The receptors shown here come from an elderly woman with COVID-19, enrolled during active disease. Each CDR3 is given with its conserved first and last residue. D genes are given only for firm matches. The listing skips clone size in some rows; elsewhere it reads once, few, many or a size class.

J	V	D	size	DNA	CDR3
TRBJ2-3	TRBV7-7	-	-	TGTGCCAGCAGCTTAGGGGCAGGCACAGATACGCAGTATTTT	CASSLGAGTDTQYF
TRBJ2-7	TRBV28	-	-	TGTGCCAGCAGTTTTCCGGGACATTTATACGAGCAGTACTTC	CASSFPGHLYEQYF
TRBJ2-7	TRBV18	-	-	TGTGCCAGCTCACCGGGGACTGTAGGGCAGTACTTC	CASSPGTVGQYF
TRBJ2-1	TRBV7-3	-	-	TGTGCCAGCAGCGGGACATATAGCAATGAGCAGTTCTTC	CASSGTYSNEQFF
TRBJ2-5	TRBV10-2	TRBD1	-	TGCGCCAGCAGGGGGACAGGGCCTCAAGAGACCCAGTACTTC	CASRGTGPQETQYF
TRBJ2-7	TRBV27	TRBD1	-	TGTGCCAGCAGTTTAGGGACAGGGAACTACGAGCAGTACTTC	CASSLGTGNYEQYF
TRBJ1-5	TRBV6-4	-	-	TGTGCCAGCAGTGACTCGAGCGGAAGGATGCCCCAGCATTTT	CASSDSSGRMPQHF
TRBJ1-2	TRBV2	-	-	TGTGCCAGCAGTGAAGGCCCGCCGCAGGGGACTAACTATGGCTACACCTTC	CASSEGPPQGTNYGYTF
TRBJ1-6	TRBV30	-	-	TGTGCCTGGAATCCCTCGGAGAATTCACCCCTCCACTTT	CAWNPSENSPLHF
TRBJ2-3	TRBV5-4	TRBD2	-	TGTGCCAGCAGCTCGGGACTAGCGGGGGGGAGCACAGATACGCAGTATTTT	CASSSGLAGGSTDTQYF
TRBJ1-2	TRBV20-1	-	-	TGCAGTGTCCGCCGCGGACAGTCCTACACCTTC	CSVRRGQSYTF
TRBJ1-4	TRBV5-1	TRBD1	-	TGCGCCAGCAGCTTGAGCATCTCCGGGACAGGGTCTAATGAAAAACTGTTTTTT	CASSLSISGTGSNEKLFF
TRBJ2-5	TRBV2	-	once	TGTGCCAGCAGCCCCTCGGGAGAGACCCAGTACTTC	CASSPSGETQYF
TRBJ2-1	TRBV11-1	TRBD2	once	TGTGCCAGCAGAGCGGGGGGGCCGCACAATGAGCAGTTCTTC	CASRAGGPHNEQFF
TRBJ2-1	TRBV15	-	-	TGTGCCACCAGCAGAGGCCCGGGACTGATTAACAATGAGCAGTTCTTC	CATSRGPGLINNEQFF
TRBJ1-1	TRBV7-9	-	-	TGTGCCAGCAGCCCCGCAGGGGATACTGAAGCTTTCTTT	CASSPAGDTEAFF
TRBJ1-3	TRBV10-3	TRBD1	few	TGTGCCATCAGAGGGGACAGTGGTTCCTCTGGAAACACCATATATTTT	CAIRGDSGSSGNTIYF
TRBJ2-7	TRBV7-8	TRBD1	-	TGTGCCAGCAGCGTCGACAGGGGGCGCCTCCACGAGCAGTACTTC	CASSVDRGRLHEQYF